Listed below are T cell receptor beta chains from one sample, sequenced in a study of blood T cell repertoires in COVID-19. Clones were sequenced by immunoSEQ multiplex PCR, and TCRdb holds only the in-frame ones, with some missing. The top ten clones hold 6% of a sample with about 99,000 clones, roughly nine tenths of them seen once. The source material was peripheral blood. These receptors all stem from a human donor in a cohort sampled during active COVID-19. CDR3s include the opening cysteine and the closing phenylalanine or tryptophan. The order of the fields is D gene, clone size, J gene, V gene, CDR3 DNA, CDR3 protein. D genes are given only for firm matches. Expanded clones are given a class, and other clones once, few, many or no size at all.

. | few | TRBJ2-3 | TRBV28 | TGTGCCAGCAGTTATTTTAAGCGGGGCACAGATACGCAGTATTTT | CASSYFKRGTDTQYF
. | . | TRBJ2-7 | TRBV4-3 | TGCGCCAGCAGCCAAGGGTTGGCTGTCTCCTACGAGCAGTACTTC | CASSQGLAVSYEQYF
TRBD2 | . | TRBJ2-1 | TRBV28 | TGTGCCAGCCGAGGAGGACTAGCGGGATATGAGCAGTTCTTC | CASRGGLAGYEQFF
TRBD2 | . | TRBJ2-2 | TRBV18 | TGTGCCAGCTCACCTAGCGGGAGGGCCAGCACCGGGGAGCTGTTTTTT | CASSPSGRASTGELFF
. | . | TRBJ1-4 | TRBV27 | TGTGCCAGCAGTTTCCGGGGTGAAAAACTGTTTTTT | CASSFRGEKLFF
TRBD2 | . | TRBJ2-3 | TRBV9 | TGTGCCAGCAACCCTAGCGGTAGCACAGATACGCAGTATTTT | CASNPSGSTDTQYF
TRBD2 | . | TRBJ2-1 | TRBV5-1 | TGCGCCAGCAGCTTGTCCCTAGCGGGAGACGAGCAGTTCTTC | CASSLSLAGDEQFF
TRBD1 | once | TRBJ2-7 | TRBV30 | TGTGCCTGGAGTTCCGGGACAGGGCGGGACGAGCAGTACTTC | CAWSSGTGRDEQYF
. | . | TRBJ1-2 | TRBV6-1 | TGTGCCAGCAGTGAAAAAGTGGGCAGCTATGGCTACACCTTC | CASSEKVGSYGYTF
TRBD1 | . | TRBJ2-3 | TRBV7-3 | TGTGCCAGCAGCTTCCAGGGGGCGGGAAGCACAGATACGCAGTATTTT | CASSFQGAGSTDTQYF
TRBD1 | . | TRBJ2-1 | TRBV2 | TGTGCCAGCTTTACCGGGACAGGATACAATGAGCAGTTCTTC | CASFTGTGYNEQFF
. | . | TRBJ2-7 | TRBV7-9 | TGTGCCAGCAGCTTAGGGCAGGATTTGGAGCAGTACTTC | CASSLGQDLEQYF
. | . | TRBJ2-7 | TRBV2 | TGTGCCAGCAGTGATCGCCAGGGGTCCCGCTACGAGCAGTACTTC | CASSDRQGSRYEQYF
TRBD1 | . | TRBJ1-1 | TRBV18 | TGTGCCAGCTCACGCAGACAGGGGAACACTGAAGCTTTCTTT | CASSRRQGNTEAFF
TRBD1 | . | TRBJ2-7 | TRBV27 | TGTGCCAGCAGTTGGGACAGTACCTACGAGCAGTACTTC | CASSWDSTYEQYF
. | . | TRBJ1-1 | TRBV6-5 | TGTGCCAGCAGTTACTCGAACCAGGCGAACACTGAAGCTTTCTTT | CASSYSNQANTEAFF
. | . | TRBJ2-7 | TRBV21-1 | TGTGCCAGCAGCAAGCTAGGGACAGTGGAATCTTACGAGCAGTACTTC | CASSKLGTVESYEQYF
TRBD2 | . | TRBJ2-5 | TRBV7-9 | TGTGCCAGCAGCTTACGGCTAGCGGGGGGGCTGGAGACCCAGTACTTC | CASSLRLAGGLETQYF
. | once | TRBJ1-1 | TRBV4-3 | TGCGCCAGCAGCCAAGCAATGAACACTGAAGCTTTCTTT | CASSQAMNTEAFF
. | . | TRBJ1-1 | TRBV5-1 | TGCGCCAGCAGTGTTGGGCCCGGCACTGAAGCTTTCTTT | CASSVGPGTEAFF
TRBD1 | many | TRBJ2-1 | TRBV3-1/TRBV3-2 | TGTGCCAGCAAACCGGGACAGGGGAAAGAGCAGTTCTTC | CASKPGQGKEQFF
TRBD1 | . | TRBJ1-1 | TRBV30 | TGTGCCTGGGAGCAAGGACAGGGAACTAAAGAAGCTTTCTTT | CAWEQGQGTKEAFF
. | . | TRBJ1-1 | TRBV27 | TGTGCCAGCAGTTTGAGGGGGGGCAGCACTGAAGCTTTCTTT | CASSLRGGSTEAFF
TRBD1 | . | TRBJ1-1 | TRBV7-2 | TGTGCCAGCAGCTTGTCGACAGGGTCAGCTTTCTTT | CASSLSTGSAFF
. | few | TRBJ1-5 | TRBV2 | TGTGCCAGCATGGACACAAATCAGCCCCAGCATTTT | CASMDTNQPQHF
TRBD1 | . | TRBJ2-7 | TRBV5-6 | TGTGCCAGCAGCCAGGTACAGGGGCCATTGGGCTACGAGCAGTACTTC | CASSQVQGPLGYEQYF
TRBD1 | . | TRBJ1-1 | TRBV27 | TGTGCCAGCAGTGAATGGACAGGGGTGAACACTGAAGCTTTCTTT | CASSEWTGVNTEAFF
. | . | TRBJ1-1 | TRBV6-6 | TGTGCCAGCAGTGACTGGACACACAACACTGAAGCTTTCTTT | CASSDWTHNTEAFF
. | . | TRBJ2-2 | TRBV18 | TGTGCCAGCTCACCTCTTGCGGTCTCGAACACCGGGGAGCTGTTTTTT | CASSPLAVSNTGELFF
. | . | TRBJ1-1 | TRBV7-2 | TGTGCCAGCAGCCCGCTAACTGAAGCTTTCTTT | CASSPLTEAFF
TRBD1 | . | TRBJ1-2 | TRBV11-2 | TGTGCCAGCAGTCCCGGGGCAGGGGGAGGCTATGGCTACACCTTC | CASSPGAGGGYGYTF
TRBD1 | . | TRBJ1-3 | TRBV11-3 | TGTGCCAGCAGCCAAATGGGGCCGGGACAGGCCTCTGGAAACACCATATATTTT | CASSQMGPGQASGNTIYF
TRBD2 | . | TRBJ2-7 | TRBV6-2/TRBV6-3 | TGTGCCAGCAGCCGCGGACTAGCGGGATACCCTACCTACGAGCAGTACTTC | CASSRGLAGYPTYEQYF
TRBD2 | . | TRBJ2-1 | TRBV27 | TGTGCCAGCAGTCCACTAGCGGGAGGATCCTACAATGAGCAGTTCTTC | CASSPLAGGSYNEQFF
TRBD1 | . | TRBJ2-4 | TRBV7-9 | TGTGCCAGCAGCTTAGCCACAGGGGGCCTAGCCAAAAACATTCAGTACTTC | CASSLATGGLAKNIQYF
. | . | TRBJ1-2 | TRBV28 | TGTGCCAGCAGTCTATTGAGTCTTGGCTACACCTTC | CASSLLSLGYTF
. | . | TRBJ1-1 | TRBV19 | TGTGCCAGTAGTATGGCCCCGGGGACTGAAGCTTTCTTT | CASSMAPGTEAFF
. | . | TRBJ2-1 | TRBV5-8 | TGTGCCAGCTTCCTCCCCCGGGAGTGGAACAATGAGCAGTTCTTC | CASFLPREWNNEQFF
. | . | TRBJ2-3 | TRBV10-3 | TGTGCCATTTCCCCTTCAGATACGCAGTATTTT | CAISPSDTQYF
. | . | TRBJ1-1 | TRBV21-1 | TGTGCCAGCACCCCGCCAGGGGGCTTTGAAGCTTTCTTT | CASTPPGGFEAFF
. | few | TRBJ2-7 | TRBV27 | TGTGCCAGCAGTTTTGGGCAGAAGAACGAGCAGTACTTC | CASSFGQKNEQYF
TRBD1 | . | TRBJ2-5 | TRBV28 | TGTGCCAGCAGTTTAGGGACAGGGAAAGAGACCCAGTACTTC | CASSLGTGKETQYF
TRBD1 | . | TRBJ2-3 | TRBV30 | TGTGCCATGGGGGACAGGGCTGTTAGGCAGTATTTT | CAMGDRAVRQYF
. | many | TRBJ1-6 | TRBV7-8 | TGTGCCAGCAGCTTAATCCCAGGACTCTCCTATAATTCACCCCTCCACTTT | CASSLIPGLSYNSPLHF
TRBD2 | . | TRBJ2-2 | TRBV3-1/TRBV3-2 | TGTGCCAGCAGCCAGGGTTCACGACTAGCGGGCTCCGGGGAGCTGTTTTTT | CASSQGSRLAGSGELFF
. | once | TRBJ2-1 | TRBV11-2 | TGTGCCAGCAGCCGGTACCCAGCGTTCTACAATGAGCAGTTCTTC | CASSRYPAFYNEQFF
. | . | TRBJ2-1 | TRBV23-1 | TGCGCCAGCAGTCAATACGGGGTGGAGGGTCAATACAATGAGCAGTTCTTC | CASSQYGVEGQYNEQFF
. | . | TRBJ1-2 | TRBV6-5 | TGTGCCAGCTCCCCGCGGGGGGGAGATTATGGCTACACCTTC | CASSPRGGDYGYTF
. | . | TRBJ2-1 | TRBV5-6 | TGTGCCAGCAGCTCATCGGCCGGGACTTACTACAATGAGCAGTTCTTC | CASSSSAGTYYNEQFF
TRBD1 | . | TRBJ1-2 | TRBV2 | TGTGCCAGCAGTCGGGACAGGGGGCTCTATGGCTACACCTTC | CASSRDRGLYGYTF
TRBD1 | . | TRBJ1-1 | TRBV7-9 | TGTGCCAGCAGCCCCCGGACAGGGCCAAACACTGAAGCTTTCTTT | CASSPRTGPNTEAFF
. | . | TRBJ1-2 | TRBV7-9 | TGTGCCAGCAGCTTAGGGACAGACTATGGCTACACCTTC | CASSLGTDYGYTF
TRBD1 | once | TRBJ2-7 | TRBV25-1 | TGTGCCAGCACCCACAGGGGAGATCGCGAGCAGTACTTC | CASTHRGDREQYF
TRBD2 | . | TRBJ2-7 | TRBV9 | TGTGCCAGCAGCTCACTAGCGGGGATCTCCTACGAGCAGTACTTC | CASSSLAGISYEQYF
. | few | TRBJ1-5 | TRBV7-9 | TGTGCCAGCAGCTTAGGCGGGGGGGGCAATCAGCCCCAGCATTTT | CASSLGGGGNQPQHF
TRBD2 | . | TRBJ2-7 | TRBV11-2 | TGTGCCAGCAGCTTAGATTTAAGTCTAGCGGGTTACTACGAGCAGTACTTC | CASSLDLSLAGYYEQYF
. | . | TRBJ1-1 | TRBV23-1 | TGCGCCAGCAGTCAAAAAGTTCGGGAAGCTTTCTTT | CASSQKVREAFF
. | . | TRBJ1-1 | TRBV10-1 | TGCGCCAGCAGGCGGGACTCCTGGCCCCTGAACACTGAAGCTTTCTTT | CASRRDSWPLNTEAFF
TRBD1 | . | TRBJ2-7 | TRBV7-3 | TGTGCCAGCTCCCGGGGTACAGGGGGGTCCTACGAGCAGTACTTC | CASSRGTGGSYEQYF